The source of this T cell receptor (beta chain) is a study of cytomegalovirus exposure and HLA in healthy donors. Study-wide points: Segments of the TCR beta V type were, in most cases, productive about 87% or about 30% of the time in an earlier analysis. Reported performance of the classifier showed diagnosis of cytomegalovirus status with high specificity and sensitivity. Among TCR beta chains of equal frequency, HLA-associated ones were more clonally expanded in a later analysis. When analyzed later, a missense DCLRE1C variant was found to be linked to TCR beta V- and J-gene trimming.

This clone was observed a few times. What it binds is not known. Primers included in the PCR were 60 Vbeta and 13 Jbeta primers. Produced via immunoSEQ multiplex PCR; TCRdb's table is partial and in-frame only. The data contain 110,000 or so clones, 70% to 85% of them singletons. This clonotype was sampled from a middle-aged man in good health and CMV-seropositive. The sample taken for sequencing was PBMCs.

CDR3 sequence (DNA): TGTGCCTGGAGTGTAGTCGGAGATACGCAGTATTTT. Translating it yields CAWSVVGDTQYF. The chain has TRBV30 and TRBJ2-3; D is ambiguous. V was cut by 0 bases and J by 5 bases, with 6 bases left in between. CDR1 is GTSNPN and CDR2 is SVGIG in the germline V gene (reference sequence). The CDR3 has 12 residues. The variable domain in full, completed from reference TRBV30 and TRBJ2-3, reads SQTIHQWPATLVQPVGSPLSLECTVEGTSNPNLYWYRQAAGRGLQLLFYSVGIGQISSEVPQNLSASRPQDRQFILSSKKLLLSDSGFYLCAWSVVGDTQYFGPGTRLTVL.